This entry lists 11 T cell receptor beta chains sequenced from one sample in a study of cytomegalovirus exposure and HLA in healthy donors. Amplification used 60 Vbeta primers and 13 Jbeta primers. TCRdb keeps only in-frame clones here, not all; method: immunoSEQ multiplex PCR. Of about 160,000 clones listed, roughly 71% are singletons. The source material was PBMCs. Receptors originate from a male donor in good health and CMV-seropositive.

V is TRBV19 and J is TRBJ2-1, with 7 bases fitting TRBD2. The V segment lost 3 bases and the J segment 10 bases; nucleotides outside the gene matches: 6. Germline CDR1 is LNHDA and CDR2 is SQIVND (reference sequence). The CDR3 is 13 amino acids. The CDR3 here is CASSIGSGGEQFF. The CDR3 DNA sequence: TGTGCCAGTAGTATTGGCTCGGGAGGCGAGCAGTTCTTC.

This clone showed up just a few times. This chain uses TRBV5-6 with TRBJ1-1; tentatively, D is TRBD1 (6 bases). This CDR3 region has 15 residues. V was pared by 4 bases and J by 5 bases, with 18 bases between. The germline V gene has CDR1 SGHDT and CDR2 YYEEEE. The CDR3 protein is CASSPRSPRGTEAFF. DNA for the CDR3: TGTGCCAGCAGCCCGCGGTCCCCCAGGGGAACTGAAGCTTTCTTT.

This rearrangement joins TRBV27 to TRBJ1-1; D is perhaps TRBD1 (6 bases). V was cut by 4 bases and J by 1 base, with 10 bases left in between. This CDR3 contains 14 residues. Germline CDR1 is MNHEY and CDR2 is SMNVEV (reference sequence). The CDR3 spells CASSSIGGNTEAFF. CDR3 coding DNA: TGTGCCAGCAGTTCAATAGGGGGGAACACTGAAGCTTTCTTT.

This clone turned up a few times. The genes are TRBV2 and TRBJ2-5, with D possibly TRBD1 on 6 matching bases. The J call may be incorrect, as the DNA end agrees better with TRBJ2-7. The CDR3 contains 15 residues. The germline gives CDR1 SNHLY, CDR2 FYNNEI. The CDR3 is CASSEEMTGSYEQYF. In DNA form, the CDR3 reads TGTGCCAGCAGTGAAGAAATGACAGGCTCCTACGAGCAGTACTTC.

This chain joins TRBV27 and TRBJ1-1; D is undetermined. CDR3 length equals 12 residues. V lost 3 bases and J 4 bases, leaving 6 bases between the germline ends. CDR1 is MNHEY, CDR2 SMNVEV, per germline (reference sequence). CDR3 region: CASSFSGTEAFF. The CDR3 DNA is TGTGCCAGCAGTTTTAGTGGCACTGAAGCTTTCTTT.

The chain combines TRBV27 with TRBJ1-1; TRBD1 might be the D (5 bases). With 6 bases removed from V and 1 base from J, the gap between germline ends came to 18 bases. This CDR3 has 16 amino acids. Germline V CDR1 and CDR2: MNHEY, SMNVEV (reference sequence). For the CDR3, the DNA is TGTGCCAGCAGCCTCGCCGGGGGGGGTACGAACACTGAAGCTTTCTTT. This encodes CASSLAGGGTNTEAFF.

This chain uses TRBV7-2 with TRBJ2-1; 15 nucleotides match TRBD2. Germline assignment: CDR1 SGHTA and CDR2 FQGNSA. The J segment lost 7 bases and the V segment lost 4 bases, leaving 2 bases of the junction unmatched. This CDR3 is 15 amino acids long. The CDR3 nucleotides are TGTGCCAGCAGCTGGGGGACTAGCGGGGGGAATGAGCAGTTCTTC. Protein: CASSWGTSGGNEQFF.

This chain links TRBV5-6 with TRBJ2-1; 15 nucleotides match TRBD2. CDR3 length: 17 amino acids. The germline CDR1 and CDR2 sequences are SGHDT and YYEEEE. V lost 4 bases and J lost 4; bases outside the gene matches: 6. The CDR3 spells CASSPVGLAGGYNEQFF. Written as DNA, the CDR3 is TGTGCCAGCAGCCCCGTGGGACTAGCGGGGGGATACAATGAGCAGTTCTTC. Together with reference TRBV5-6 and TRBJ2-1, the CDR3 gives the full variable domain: DAGVTQSPTHLIKTRGQQVTLRCSPKSGHDTVSWYQQALGQGPQFIFQYYEEEERQRGNFPDRFSGHQFPNYSSELNVNALLLGDSALYLCASSPVGLAGGYNEQFFGPGTRLTVL.

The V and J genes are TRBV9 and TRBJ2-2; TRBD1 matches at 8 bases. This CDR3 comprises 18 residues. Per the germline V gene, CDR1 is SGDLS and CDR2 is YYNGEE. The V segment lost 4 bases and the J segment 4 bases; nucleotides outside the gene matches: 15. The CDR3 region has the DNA TGTGCCAGCAGCCTACGCCAGACAGGGGTTATAGGCACCGGGGAGCTGTTTTTT. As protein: CASSLRQTGVIGTGELFF.

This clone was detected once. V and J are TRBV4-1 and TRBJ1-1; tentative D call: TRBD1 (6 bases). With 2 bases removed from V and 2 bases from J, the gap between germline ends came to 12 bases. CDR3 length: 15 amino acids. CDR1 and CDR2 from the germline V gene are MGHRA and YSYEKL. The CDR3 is CASSQPPQGNTEAFF. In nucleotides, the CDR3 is TGCGCCAGCAGCCAACCGCCACAGGGAAACACTGAAGCTTTCTTT.

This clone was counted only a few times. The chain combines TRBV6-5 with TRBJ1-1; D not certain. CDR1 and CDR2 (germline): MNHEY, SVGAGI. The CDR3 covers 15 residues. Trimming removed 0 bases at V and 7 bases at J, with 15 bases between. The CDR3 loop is CASSYSRSTSLEAFF. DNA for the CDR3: TGTGCCAGCAGTTACTCTCGGAGCACCTCGCTTGAAGCTTTCTTT.